A single sample gave rise to the 14 T cell receptor beta chains below, sequenced in a study of blood T cell repertoires in COVID-19. Sequenced by immunoSEQ multiplex PCR; TCRdb stores in-frame clones only, minus some. The top ten clones hold over 2% of a sample with roughly 250,000 clones, around 91% of them seen once. Sequencing input: PBMCs or T cells enriched from blood (not recorded which). Receptors were obtained from a woman aged 18-35 years who had recovered from COVID-19.

The chain joins TRBV28 to TRBJ1-1; 8 nucleotides line up with TRBD1. CDR1 and CDR2 from the germline V gene are MDHEN and SYDVKM. The CDR3 consists of 14 residues. Losses at the gene ends were 6 bases for V and 3 bases for J; bases not matched to a gene: 6. The chain's CDR3 is CASRRPTGDTEAFF. The CDR3 DNA reads TGTGCCAGCAGACGACCGACAGGGGACACTGAAGCTTTCTTT.

The V call is TRBV24-1, the J call TRBJ2-2, with 7 positions matching TRBD1. Germline-derived CDR1 and CDR2 are KGHDR and SFDVKD. The CDR3 has 16 amino acids. Unmatched junction bases numbered 7, after V lost 1 base and J lost 6 bases. This CDR3 reads CATSDLPTGAAGELFF. DNA for the CDR3: TGTGCCACCAGTGATTTACCCACAGGGGCCGCCGGGGAGCTGTTTTTT.

DNA of the CDR3: TGTGCCAGCAGTCCTTTAGGGGGCGCGGACTATGGCTACACCTTC. Its translation: CASSPLGGADYGYTF. This chain links TRBV6-5 with TRBJ1-2, with 7 bases identical to TRBD1. CDR1 and CDR2 (germline): MNHEY, SVGAGI. The CDR3 length is 15 residues. After removal of 5 bases from V and 3 bases from J, the junction contained 9 bases not matched to a gene.

This chain uses TRBV18 with TRBJ1-1; possible D gene TRBD1, 5 bases. CDR1 is KGHSH and CDR2 is LQKENI in the germline V gene. This CDR3 is built from 14 residues. The V and J ends lost 4 bases and 3 bases respectively, with 12 bases between them. The CDR3 reads CASSREGGDTEAFF. CDR3 DNA sequence: TGTGCCAGCTCACGTGAGGGAGGGGACACTGAAGCTTTCTTT.

The J gene is TRBJ1-1, the V gene TRBV5-1, with D perhaps TRBD1 (5 bases). CDR3 length equals 15 residues. V lost 4 bases, J lost 0 bases, and 13 bases lay in between. Germline V CDR1 and CDR2: SGHRS, YFSETQ. The CDR3 loop is CASSPQGGMNTEAFF. For the CDR3, the DNA is TGCGCCAGCAGCCCGCAGGGTGGGATGAACACTGAAGCTTTCTTT.

This clone appeared once. This chain connects TRBV10-3 to TRBJ1-1, with D maybe TRBD1 (6 bases). The CDR3 has 15 residues. Germline V gene lookup returns CDR1 ENHRY and CDR2 SYGVKD. With 4 bases removed from V and 4 bases from J, the gap between germline ends came to 16 bases. Here the CDR3 DNA reads TGTGCCATCAGTGTACAGGGCGGATTGGGCACTGAAGCTTTCTTT. Translation gives CAISVQGGLGTEAFF.

The chain couples TRBV4-1 to TRBJ2-7, with TRBD1 as a possible D gene (6 bases). The germline CDR1 and CDR2 sequences are MGHRA and YSYEKL. This CDR3 region has 14 residues. V shed 1 base and J shed 4 bases, with 11 bases lying between them. CDR3 sequence reads: CASSQAQGLYEQYF. Written as DNA, the CDR3 is TGCGCCAGCAGCCAAGCACAGGGATTGTACGAGCAGTACTTC.

The chain combines TRBV27 with TRBJ2-3; possible D gene TRBD1, 6 bases. CDR1 is MNHEY and CDR2 is SMNVEV in the germline V gene (reference sequence). V was clipped by 6 bases and J by 1 base, with 20 bases between them. This CDR3 is 17 amino acids long. CDR3 nucleotides: TGTGCCAGCAGCCCCGACAGGAATCAGGGAGGCACAGATACGCAGTATTTT. Translating gives CASSPDRNQGGTDTQYF.

V gene TRBV7-2 combines with J gene TRBJ2-7; D gene ambiguous. V lost 7 bases and J 3 bases, leaving 7 bases between the germline ends. The CDR3 consists of 11 residues. Germline V gene sequence: CDR1 SGHTA, CDR2 FQGNSA. CDR3 DNA sequence: TGTGCCAGCATCTCTGTCTACGAGCAGTACTTC. Translation gives CASISVYEQYF. Complete variable domain (other parts from reference TRBV7-2 and TRBJ2-7): GAGVSQSPSNKVTEKGKDVELRCDPISGHTALYWYRQSLGQGLEFLIYFQGNSAPDKSGLPSDRFSAERTGGSVSTLTIQRTQQEDSAVYLCASISVYEQYFGPGTRLTVT.

In this sample, this clone turned up a few times. This sequence joins TRBV24-1 and TRBJ2-1, with a weak D call TRBD1 (6 bases). CDR3 length: 13 residues. Per germline, CDR1 KGHDR and CDR2 SFDVKD. V gave up 7 bases and J gave up 4 bases, with 10 bases separating them. The CDR3 here is CATSQRGYNEQFF. The CDR3 coding sequence is TGTGCCACCAGCCAGAGGGGGTACAATGAGCAGTTCTTC.

The chain uses TRBV7-9 and TRBJ1-5; TRBD1 might be the D (5 bases). The germline CDR1 and CDR2 sequences are SEHNR and FQNEAQ (reference sequence). This CDR3 is built from 19 residues. V gave up 4 bases and J gave up 1 base, with 23 bases separating them. The CDR3 loop is CASSSAPLGGEVSNQPQHF. The CDR3 DNA follows: TGTGCCAGCAGCTCCGCTCCGCTGGGGGGGGAGGTAAGCAATCAGCCCCAGCATTTT.

The chain carries TRBV3-1 (or the pseudogene TRBV3-2) and TRBJ1-1, with D uncertain. The CDR3 contains 13 residues. Germline CDR1 and CDR2: LGHDT and YNNKEL (reference sequence). Between the trimmed V and J ends, which lost 2 bases and 8 bases, there was a span of 12 bases. The CDR3 loop reads CASSQLYYPEAFF. The CDR3 nucleotides are TGTGCCAGCAGCCAATTATACTATCCCGAAGCTTTCTTT.

The gene calls are TRBV9 and TRBJ2-1, with 9 bases aligning to TRBD2. V dropped 2 bases and J dropped 8; count of bases not matched to a gene: 5. Germline CDR1 is SGDLS and CDR2 is YYNGEE. The CDR3 covers 14 residues. For the CDR3, the DNA is TGTGCCAGCAGCGTGGGACTAGCACCGCATGAGCAGTTCTTC. It specifies CASSVGLAPHEQFF.

The chain carries TRBV15 and TRBJ1-2, with D maybe TRBD1 (5 bases). The V gene lost 2 bases and the J gene lost 4 bases, with 14 bases spanning the gap. The CDR3 loop spans 15 amino acids. In germline, CDR1 is LNHNV, CDR2 YYDKDF (reference sequence). The CDR3 loop reads CATSRLIQGLYGYTF. The CDR3 nucleotides are TGTGCCACCAGCAGATTAATCCAGGGACTCTATGGCTACACCTTC. Filled out from reference TRBV15 and TRBJ1-2, the complete variable domain reads DAMVIQNPRYQVTQFGKPVTLSCSQTLNHNVMYWYQQKSSQAPKLLFHYYDKDFNNEADTPDNFQSRRPNTSFCFLDIRSPGLGDTAMYLCATSRLIQGLYGYTFGSGTRLTVV.